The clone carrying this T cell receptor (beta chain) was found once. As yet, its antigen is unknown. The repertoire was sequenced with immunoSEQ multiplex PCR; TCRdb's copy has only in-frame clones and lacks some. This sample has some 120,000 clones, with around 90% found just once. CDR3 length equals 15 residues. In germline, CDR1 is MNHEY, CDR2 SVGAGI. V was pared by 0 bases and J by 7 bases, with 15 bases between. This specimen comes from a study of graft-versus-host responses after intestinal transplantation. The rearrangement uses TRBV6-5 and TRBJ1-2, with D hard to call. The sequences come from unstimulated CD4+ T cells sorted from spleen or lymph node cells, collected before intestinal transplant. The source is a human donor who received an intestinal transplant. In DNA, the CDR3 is TGTGCCAGCAGTTACTCACTACGGGGTAGAAGTGGCTACACCTTC. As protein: CASSYSLRGRSGYTF.